The 4 T cell receptor beta chains below were found in one sample sequenced in a study of blood T cell repertoires in COVID-19. The table came from immunoSEQ multiplex PCR; TCRdb's copy has only in-frame clones and leaves some out. The sample includes around 250,000 clones, roughly 90% of them seen just once. The sequencing sample was made of peripheral blood. Receptors originate from a man aged 30-40 years who had recovered from COVID-19.

The chain couples TRBV7-9 to TRBJ2-1; D ambiguous. Trimming removed 4 bases at V and 0 bases at J, with 10 bases between. The CDR3 runs 15 residues. CDR1 is SEHNR and CDR2 is FQNEAQ in the germline V gene (reference sequence). CDR3 sequence: CASSSLISSYNEQFF. In nucleotides, the CDR3 is TGTGCCAGCAGCTCCCTGATCAGCTCCTACAATGAGCAGTTCTTC.

This clone has just one count. This rearrangement joins TRBV7-6 to TRBJ1-1, with 7 bases fitting TRBD1. Germline V CDR1 and CDR2: SGHVS, FNYEAQ. The CDR3 runs to 16 residues. V dropped 5 bases and J dropped 0; count of bases not matched to a gene: 9. The CDR3 coding sequence is TGTGCCAGCAGCGACGAGGGGGCGGGAATGAACACTGAAGCTTTCTTT. This gives the protein CASSDEGAGMNTEAFF.

The J gene is TRBJ2-7, the V gene TRBV2; no reliable D call. Trimming pared 0 bases from V and 4 bases from J, leaving 10 bases between. From germline, CDR1 is SNHLY and CDR2 FYNNEI. The CDR3 runs to 14 residues. The CDR3 bases are TGTGCCAGCAGTGAAGCTTTTGGGCGATACGAGCAGTACTTC. As protein: CASSEAFGRYEQYF.

V is TRBV3-1 (or the pseudogene TRBV3-2) and J is TRBJ2-5, with 9 bases fitting TRBD2. This CDR3 has 16 residues. Germline trimming cut 5 bases from V and 5 bases from J; bases unmatched to any gene: 12. CDR1 and CDR2 (germline): LGHDT, YNNKEL (reference sequence). The CDR3 DNA reads as TGTGCCAGCAGCGAAAGACGGCTAGCGGGGCGGGAGACCCAGTACTTC. Amino acid sequence: CASSERRLAGRETQYF.